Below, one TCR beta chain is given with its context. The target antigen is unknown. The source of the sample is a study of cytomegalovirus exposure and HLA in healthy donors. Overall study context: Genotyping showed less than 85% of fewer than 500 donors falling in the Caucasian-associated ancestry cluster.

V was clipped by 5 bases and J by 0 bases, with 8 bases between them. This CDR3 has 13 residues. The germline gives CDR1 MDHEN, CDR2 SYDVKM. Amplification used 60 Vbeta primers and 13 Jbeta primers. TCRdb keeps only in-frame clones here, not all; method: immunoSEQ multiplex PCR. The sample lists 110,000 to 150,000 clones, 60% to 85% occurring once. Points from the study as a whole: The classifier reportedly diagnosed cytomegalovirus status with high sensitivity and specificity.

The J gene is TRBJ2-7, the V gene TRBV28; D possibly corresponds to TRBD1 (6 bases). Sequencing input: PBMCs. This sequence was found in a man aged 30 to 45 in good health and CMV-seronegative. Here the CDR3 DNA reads TGTGCCAGCAGTCCGGACAGCTCCTACGAGCAGTACTTC. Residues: CASSPDSSYEQYF.